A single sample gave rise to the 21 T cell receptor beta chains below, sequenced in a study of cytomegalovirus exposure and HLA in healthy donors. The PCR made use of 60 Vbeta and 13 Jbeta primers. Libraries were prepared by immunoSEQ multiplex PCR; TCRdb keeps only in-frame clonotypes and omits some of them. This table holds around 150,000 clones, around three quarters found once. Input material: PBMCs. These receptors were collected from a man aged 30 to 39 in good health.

CDR3 sequence reads: CASMQGKPYNEQFF. The DNA for the CDR3 is TGTGCCAGCATGCAGGGTAAACCCTACAATGAGCAGTTCTTC. The J gene is TRBJ2-1, the V gene TRBV27; the D gene is possibly TRBD1 (5 bases). In germline, CDR1 is MNHEY, CDR2 SMNVEV (reference sequence). V shed 7 bases and J shed 2 bases, with 12 bases lying between them. This CDR3 spans 14 amino acids.

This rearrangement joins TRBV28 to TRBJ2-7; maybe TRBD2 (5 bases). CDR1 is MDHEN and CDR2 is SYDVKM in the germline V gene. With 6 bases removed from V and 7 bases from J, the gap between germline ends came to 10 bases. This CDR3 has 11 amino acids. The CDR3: CASRRALEQYF. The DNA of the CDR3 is TGTGCCAGCAGGCGGGCGTTAGAGCAGTACTTC.

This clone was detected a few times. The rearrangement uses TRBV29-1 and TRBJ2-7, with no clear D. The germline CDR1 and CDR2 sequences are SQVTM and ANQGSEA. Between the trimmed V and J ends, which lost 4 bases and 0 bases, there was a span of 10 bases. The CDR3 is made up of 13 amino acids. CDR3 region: CSVAKTHSYEQYF. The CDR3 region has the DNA TGCAGCGTTGCTAAGACTCACTCCTACGAGCAGTACTTC.

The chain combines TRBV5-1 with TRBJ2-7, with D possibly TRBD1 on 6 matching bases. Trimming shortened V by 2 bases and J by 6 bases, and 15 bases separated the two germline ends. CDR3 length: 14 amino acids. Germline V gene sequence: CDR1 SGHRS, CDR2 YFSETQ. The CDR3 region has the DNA TGCGCCAGCAGCTTAACGACAGGATCACCCGAGCAGTACTTC. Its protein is CASSLTTGSPEQYF.

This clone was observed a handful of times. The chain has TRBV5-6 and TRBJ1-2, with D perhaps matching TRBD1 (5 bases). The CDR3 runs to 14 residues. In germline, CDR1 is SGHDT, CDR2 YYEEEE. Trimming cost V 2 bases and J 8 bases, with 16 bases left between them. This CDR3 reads CASSLLGAGIGYTF. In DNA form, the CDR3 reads TGTGCCAGCAGCTTATTAGGGGCAGGGATAGGCTACACCTTC.

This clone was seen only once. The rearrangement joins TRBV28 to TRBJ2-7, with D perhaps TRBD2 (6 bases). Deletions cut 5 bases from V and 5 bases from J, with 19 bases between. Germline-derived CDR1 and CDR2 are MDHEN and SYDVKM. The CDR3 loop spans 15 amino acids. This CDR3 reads CASSGSSGGGNEQYF. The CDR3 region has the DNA TGTGCCAGCAGTGGGTCGTCCGGAGGAGGGAACGAGCAGTACTTC.

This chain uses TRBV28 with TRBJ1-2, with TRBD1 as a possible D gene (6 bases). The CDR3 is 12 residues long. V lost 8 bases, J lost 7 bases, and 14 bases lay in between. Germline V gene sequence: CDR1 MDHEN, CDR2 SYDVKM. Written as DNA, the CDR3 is TGTGCCAGCCGCCAACCGACAGGTGGCTACACCTTC. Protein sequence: CASRQPTGGYTF.

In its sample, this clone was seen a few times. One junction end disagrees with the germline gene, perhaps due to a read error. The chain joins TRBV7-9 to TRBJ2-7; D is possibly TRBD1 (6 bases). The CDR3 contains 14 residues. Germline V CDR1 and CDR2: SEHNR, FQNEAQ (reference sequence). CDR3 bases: TGTTCCAGCAGCCCCAGTGGGGGCCGGTACGAGCAGTACTTC. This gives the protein CSSSPSGGRYEQYF.

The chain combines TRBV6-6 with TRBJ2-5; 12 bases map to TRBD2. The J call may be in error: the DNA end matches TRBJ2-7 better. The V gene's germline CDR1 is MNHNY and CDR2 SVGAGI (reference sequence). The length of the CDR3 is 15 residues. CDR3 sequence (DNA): TGTGCCAGCAAAACTAGCGGGGGGTTTTTGGGCGAGCAGTACTTC. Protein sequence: CASKTSGGFLGEQYF.

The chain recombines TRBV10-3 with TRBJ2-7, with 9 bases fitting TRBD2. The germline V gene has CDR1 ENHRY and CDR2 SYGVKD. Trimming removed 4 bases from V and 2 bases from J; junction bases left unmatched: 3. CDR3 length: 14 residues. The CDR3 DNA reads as TGTGCCATCAGTGGACTAGCGGAGACCTACGAGCAGTACTTC. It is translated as CAISGLAETYEQYF.

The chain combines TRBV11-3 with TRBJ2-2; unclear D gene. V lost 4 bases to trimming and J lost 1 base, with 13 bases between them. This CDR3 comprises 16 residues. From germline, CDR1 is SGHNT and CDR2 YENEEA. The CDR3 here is CASSSHSLLNTGELFF. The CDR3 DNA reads TGTGCCAGCAGCTCTCACTCCCTTCTGAACACCGGGGAGCTGTTTTTT.

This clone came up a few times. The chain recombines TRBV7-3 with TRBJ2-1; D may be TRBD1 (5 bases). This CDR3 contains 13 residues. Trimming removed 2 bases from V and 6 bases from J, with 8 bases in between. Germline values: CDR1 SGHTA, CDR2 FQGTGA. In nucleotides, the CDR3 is TGTGCCAGCAGCTTAGGGGCTACCAATGAGCAGTTCTTC. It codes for CASSLGATNEQFF. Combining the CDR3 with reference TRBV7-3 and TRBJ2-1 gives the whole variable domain GAGVSQTPSNKVTEKGKYVELRCDPISGHTALYWYRQSLGQGPEFLIYFQGTGAADDSGLPNDRFFAVRPEGSVSTLKIQRTERGDSAVYLCASSLGATNEQFFGPGTRLTVL.

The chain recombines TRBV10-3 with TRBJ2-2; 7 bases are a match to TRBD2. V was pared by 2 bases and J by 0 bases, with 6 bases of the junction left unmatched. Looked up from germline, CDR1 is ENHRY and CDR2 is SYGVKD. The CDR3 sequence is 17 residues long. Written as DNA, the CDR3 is TGTGCCATCAGTGAGGGCTCTGCGGGAGCGAACACCGGGGAGCTGTTTTTT. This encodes CAISEGSAGANTGELFF.

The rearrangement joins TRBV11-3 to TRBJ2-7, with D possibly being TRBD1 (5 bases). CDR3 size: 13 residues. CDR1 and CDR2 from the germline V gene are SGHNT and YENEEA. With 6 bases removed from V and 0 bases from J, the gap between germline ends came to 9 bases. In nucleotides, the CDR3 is TGTGCCAGCAGGCCAGACAGCTCCTACGAGCAGTACTTC. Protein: CASRPDSSYEQYF.

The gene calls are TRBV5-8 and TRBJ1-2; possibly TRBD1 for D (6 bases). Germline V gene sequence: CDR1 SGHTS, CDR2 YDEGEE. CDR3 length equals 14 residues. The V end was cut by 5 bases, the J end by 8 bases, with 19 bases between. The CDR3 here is CASRTTGTLKGYTF. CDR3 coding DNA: TGTGCCAGCAGAACTACAGGGACCTTGAAGGGCTACACCTTC.

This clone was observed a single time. The CDR3 bases are TGTGCCAGCTCACCGCCCGGGGGGAGGGCCGGGGATGAGCAGTTCTTC. It encodes CASSPPGGRAGDEQFF. The chain is built from TRBV18 and TRBJ2-1, with 7 bases aligning to TRBD2. CDR1 and CDR2 (germline): KGHSH, LQKENI. This CDR3 spans 16 amino acids. Unmatched junction bases numbered 13, after V lost 3 bases and J lost 8 bases.

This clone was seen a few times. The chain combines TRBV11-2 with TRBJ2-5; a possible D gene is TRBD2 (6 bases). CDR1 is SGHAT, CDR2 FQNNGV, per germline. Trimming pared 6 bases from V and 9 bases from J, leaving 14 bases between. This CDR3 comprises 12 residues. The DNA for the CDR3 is TGTGCCAGCAGGAATTCCCTAGCGTCCCAGTACTTC. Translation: CASRNSLASQYF.

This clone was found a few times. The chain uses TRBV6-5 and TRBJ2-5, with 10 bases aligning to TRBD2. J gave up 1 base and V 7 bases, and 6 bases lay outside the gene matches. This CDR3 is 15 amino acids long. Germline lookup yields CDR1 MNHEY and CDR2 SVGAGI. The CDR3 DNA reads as TGTGCCAGCAACAGAGCGGGAGGGACCCAAGAGACCCAGTACTTC. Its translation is CASNRAGGTQETQYF.

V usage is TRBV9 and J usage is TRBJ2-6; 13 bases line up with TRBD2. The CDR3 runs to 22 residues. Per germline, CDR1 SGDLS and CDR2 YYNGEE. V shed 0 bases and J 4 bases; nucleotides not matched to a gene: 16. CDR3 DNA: TGTGCCAGCAGCGTAGGGACTAGCGGGAGTAGAGGGGGTTTCCGCGGGGCCAACGTCCTGACTTTC. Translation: CASSVGTSGSRGGFRGANVLTF.

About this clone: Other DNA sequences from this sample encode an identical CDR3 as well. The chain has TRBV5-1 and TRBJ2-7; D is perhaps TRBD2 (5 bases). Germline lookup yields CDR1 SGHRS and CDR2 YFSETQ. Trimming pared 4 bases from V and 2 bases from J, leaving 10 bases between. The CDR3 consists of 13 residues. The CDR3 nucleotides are TGCGCCAGCAGCCCGGGAAACACCTACGAGCAGTACTTC. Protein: CASSPGNTYEQYF.

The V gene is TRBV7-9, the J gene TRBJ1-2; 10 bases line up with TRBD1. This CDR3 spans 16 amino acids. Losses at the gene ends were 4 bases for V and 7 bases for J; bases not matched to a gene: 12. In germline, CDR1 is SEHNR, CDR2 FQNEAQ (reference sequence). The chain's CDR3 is CASSSVVTGGYSGYTF. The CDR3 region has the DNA TGTGCCAGCAGCTCGGTTGTGACAGGGGGCTATTCTGGCTACACCTTC.